A selection of T cell receptor beta chains follows, all from one sample in a study of T cell changes during pregnancy in multiple sclerosis. Clones were read by immunoSEQ multiplex PCR, and TCRdb kept only the in-frame ones, dropping some. The table shows 65,000 to 85,000 clones, with around nine tenths occurring only once. Source: CD4+ T cells from peripheral blood mononuclear cells, taken before pregnancy. The source is a female donor with multiple sclerosis, enrolled in a pregnancy study. Both conserved end residues are part of each CDR3. The D gene is left open where the match is weak. The listing skips clone size in some rows; elsewhere it reads once, few, many or a size class.

>TRBV11-1|TRBJ1-4|NA|NA
TGTGCCAGCAGCTTACAGGCGAATAATGAAAAACTGTTTTTT
CASSLQANNEKLFF
>TRBV29-1|TRBJ1-1|NA|NA
TGCAGCGTTGCTGGAGCGAACACTGAAGCTTTCTTT
CSVAGANTEAFF
>TRBV21-1|TRBJ2-7|NA|NA
TGTGCCTCACAGGGCTACGAGCAGTACTTC
CASQGYEQYF
>TRBV29-1|TRBJ1-5|TRBD1|NA
TGCAGCGCCTCCCTCGGACAGGGGAATCAGCCCCAGCATTTT
CSASLGQGNQPQHF
>TRBV15|TRBJ2-7|NA|NA
TGTGCCACCAGCAAAGGATCCCCCTTCGGGGTGCCCCACGAGCAGTACTTC
CATSKGSPFGVPHEQYF
>TRBV5-1|TRBJ2-6|TRBD2|once
TGCGCCAGCACCCCGTGGACTAGCGGGAGGGGGACTGGGGCCAACGTCCTGACTTTC
CASTPWTSGRGTGANVLTF
>TRBV19|TRBJ1-5|NA|NA
TGTGCCAGTAGTACAGGGTTGGGCAATCAGCCCCAGCATTTT
CASSTGLGNQPQHF
>TRBV6-5|TRBJ1-2|TRBD1|NA
TGTGCCACAGAGGGACAGGGAGGCTACACCTTC
CATEGQGGYTF
>TRBV6-1|TRBJ2-2|TRBD1|NA
TGTGCCAGCAGTGAACCCCAGGGGACAGCGACCGGGGAGCTGTTTTTT
CASSEPQGTATGELFF
>TRBV5-6|TRBJ1-6|TRBD1|NA
TGTGCCAGCAGCTTGGCCCTAGGGGGCCCGGGTTCACCCCTCCACTTT
CASSLALGGPGSPLHF
>TRBV5-1|TRBJ1-5|NA|NA
TGCGCCAGCAGCTTGGATCCCAGGCAGTACGATAGCAATCAGCCCCAGCATTTT
CASSLDPRQYDSNQPQHF
>TRBV6-1|TRBJ1-5|NA|NA
TGTGCCAGCAGTGATGGGGCTATAGGCAATCAGCCCCAGCATTTT
CASSDGAIGNQPQHF
>TRBV2|TRBJ1-6|NA|once
TGTGCCAGCAGTGAATTGGCCAGGGATAATTCACCCCTCCACTTT
CASSELARDNSPLHF
>TRBV16|TRBJ1-1|NA|NA
TGTGCCAGCAGCCAATCGGGGGGGACTGAAGCTTTCTTT
CASSQSGGTEAFF
>TRBV4-1|TRBJ1-1|TRBD1|NA
TGCGCCAGCAGCCAGGAAACAGGGGTCTTGGGGGCTTTCTTT
CASSQETGVLGAFF
>TRBV18|TRBJ2-1|TRBD2|NA
TGTGCCAGCTCACCACCGGTGGGACTAGCGGGGGTGCCGTTCTTC
CASSPPVGLAGVPFF
>TRBV5-4|TRBJ1-1|NA|once
TGTGCCAGCAGTTCGGGACACCTGAACACTGAAGCTTTCTTT
CASSSGHLNTEAFF
>TRBV7-9|TRBJ1-1|TRBD1|NA
TGTGCCAGCAGCCGTCCTCAGGGACAGGGGCGCACTGAAGCTTTCTTT
CASSRPQGQGRTEAFF
>TRBV19|TRBJ1-3|TRBD1|NA
TGTGCCAGTAGCCCCGGGACAGCCTCTGGAAACACCATATATTTT
CASSPGTASGNTIYF
>TRBV5-1|TRBJ2-1|TRBD2|NA
TGCGCCAGCAGCTTACTAGCGTCCGCCTACAATGAGCAGTTCTTC
CASSLLASAYNEQFF